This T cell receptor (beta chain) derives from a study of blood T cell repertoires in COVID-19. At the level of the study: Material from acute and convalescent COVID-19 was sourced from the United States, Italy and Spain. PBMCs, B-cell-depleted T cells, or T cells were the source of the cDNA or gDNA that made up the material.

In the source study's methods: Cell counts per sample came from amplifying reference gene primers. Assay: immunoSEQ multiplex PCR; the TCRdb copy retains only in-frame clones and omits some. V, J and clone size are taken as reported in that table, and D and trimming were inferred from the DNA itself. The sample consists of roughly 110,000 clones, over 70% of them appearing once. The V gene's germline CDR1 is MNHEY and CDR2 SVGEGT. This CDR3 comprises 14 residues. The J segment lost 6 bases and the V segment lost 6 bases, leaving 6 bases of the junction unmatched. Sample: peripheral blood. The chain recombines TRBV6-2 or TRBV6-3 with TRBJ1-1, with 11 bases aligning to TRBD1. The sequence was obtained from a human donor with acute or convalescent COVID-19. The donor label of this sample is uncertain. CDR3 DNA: TGTGCCAGCAGCCGACGGACAGGGGGCCCTGAAGCTTTCTTT. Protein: CASSRRTGGPEAFF.